This paragraph reports one T cell receptor (beta chain). The antigen is not known. These data come from a study of beta chain features in type 1 diabetes. General study results and limits: A potential PCR bias toward shorter templates would be equal in patient and control samples. For type 1 diabetes patients, VDJ junctions showed fewer insertions and more deletions. High TCR expression in some cells could lead to their over-representation in cDNA sequencing.

The investigators reverse transcribed all of the isolated RNA, so they sequenced expressed TCRB transcripts. Assay used: immunoSEQ multiplex PCR; TCRdb lists only in-frame clones, some missing. The sample includes around 140,000 clones, about 10% of them seen just once. The CDR3 extends over 15 amino acids. The germline V and J ends were trimmed by 0 bases and 4 bases, with 13 bases remaining between them. Germline V gene lookup returns CDR1 SGHTA and CDR2 FQGTGA. This chain joins TRBV7-3 and TRBJ2-7, with D unresolved. Sequencing used naive CD4+ T cells from blood. The receptor comes from a man younger than 35 in good health. CDR3 residues: CASSLTGTVEYEQYF. CDR3 DNA: TGTGCCAGCAGCTTAACTGGTACAGTTGAGTACGAGCAGTACTTC.